One and the same sample provided the 21 T cell receptor beta chains below, sequenced in a study of T cell responses to AZD1222 COVID-19 vaccine (dated by TCRdb to 2020 to 2022). The library relied on the immunoSEQ multiplex PCR assay. In TCRdb, the immuneACCESS table is reduced to in-frame sequences with V and J assigned. These tables do not hold every clone; where another copy was compared, an unresolved V gene accounts for under half, and the others remain unexplained. Present in this sample are about 110,000 clones, roughly nine tenths of which were seen just once. Clones ranked in the top ten supply more than 40% of the sample. Interpreted using the paper, the time point label stands for: about 28 days (+/-7) after the second vaccine dose. Sample: peripheral blood, taken 28 days after the second AZD1222 dose. All receptors come from an adult who received the AZD1222 COVID-19 vaccine.

The chain links TRBV12-3 or TRBV12-4 to TRBJ1-2; tentative D call: TRBD1 (5 bases). V lost 6 bases to trimming and J lost 8 bases, with 13 bases between them. This CDR3 comprises 12 residues. The CDR3 nucleotides read TGTGCCAGCAGCCTTTTCGGGGGAGGCTACACCTTC. Protein product: CASSLFGGGYTF.

J is TRBJ2-1 and V is TRBV2, with D uncertain. This CDR3 is 10 amino acids long. Germline CDR1 SNHLY, CDR2 FYNNEI. V shed 3 bases and J shed 8 bases, with 2 bases lying between them. The CDR3 nucleotides are TGTGCCAGCAGTGAGTATGAGCAGTTCTTC. Protein product: CASSEYEQFF.

The chain joins TRBV27 to TRBJ2-7; 8 bases match TRBD2. The CDR3 spans 15 residues. Germline values: CDR1 MNHEY, CDR2 SMNVEV (reference sequence). V dropped 6 bases and J dropped 0; count of bases not matched to a gene: 7. The CDR3 loop reads CASRGAGAPSYEQYF. DNA of the CDR3: TGTGCCAGCAGGGGAGCGGGAGCGCCCTCCTACGAGCAGTACTTC.

The chain couples TRBV19 to TRBJ1-4, with D tentatively TRBD1 (6 bases). Per germline, CDR1 LNHDA and CDR2 SQIVND (reference sequence). The CDR3 runs to 14 residues. V was clipped by 5 bases and J by 8 bases, with 15 bases between them. CDR3 residues: CASSSAGGKEKLFF. DNA for the CDR3: TGTGCCAGTAGTTCCGCCGGGGGCAAAGAAAAACTGTTTTTT.

The V gene is TRBV30, the J gene TRBJ2-1; 7 bases map to TRBD1. CDR1 GTSNPN and CDR2 SVGIG come from the germline V gene (reference sequence). V trimming: 7 bases; J trimming: 1 base; junction bases outside the gene matches: 4. The CDR3 is 13 residues long. The CDR3 DNA reads as TGTGCCTCCTCACAGGGGTCCTACAATGAGCAGTTCTTC. Residues: CASSQGSYNEQFF.

As regards this clone: Within the sample, other DNA sequences also encode this same CDR3. This chain connects TRBV3-1 (or the pseudogene TRBV3-2) to TRBJ2-7; D remains unclear. The CDR3 spans 12 residues. Germline V gene lookup returns CDR1 LGHDT and CDR2 YNNKEL (reference sequence). V lost 4 bases to trimming and J lost 0 bases, with 4 bases between them. CDR3 in amino acids: CASSPGSYEQYF. CDR3 sequence (DNA): TGTGCCAGCAGCCCAGGCTCCTACGAGCAGTACTTC.

The chain recombines TRBV28 with TRBJ1-5; the match to TRBD1 covers 9 bases. V lost 7 bases, J lost 7 bases, and 11 bases stayed unmatched. There are 15 residues in the CDR3. Per the germline V gene, CDR1 is MDHEN and CDR2 is SYDVKM. The CDR3, as DNA: TGTGCCAGCACCACCCGGACAGGGGCGAGACAGCCCCAGCATTTT. Its translation: CASTTRTGARQPQHF.

V is TRBV6-2 or TRBV6-3 and J is TRBJ2-7, with 12 positions matching TRBD2. Germline trimming cut 6 bases from V and 4 bases from J; bases unmatched to any gene: 7. The CDR3 is 15 residues long. CDR1 is MNHEY and CDR2 is SVGEGT in the germline V gene. The DNA of the CDR3 is TGTGCCAGCAGCAATCCTAGCGGGAGGGCTTACGAGCAGTACTTC. Translated: CASSNPSGRAYEQYF.

The chain couples TRBV2 to TRBJ2-5; TRBD2 matches 9 bases. Germline-derived CDR1 and CDR2 are SNHLY and FYNNEI. The CDR3 is 14 amino acids. V shed 7 bases, J shed 1 base, and the junction held 4 bases outside the gene matches. The CDR3 DNA follows: TGTGCCAGCATCGAGCGGGAGGCCCAAGAGACCCAGTACTTC. It codes for CASIEREAQETQYF.

This chain uses TRBV9 with TRBJ2-2; 15 nucleotides line up with TRBD2. The CDR3 sequence is 16 residues long. J was trimmed by 7 bases and V by 4 bases; bases with no gene match: 5. The germline CDR1 and CDR2 sequences are SGDLS and YYNGEE. The CDR3 loop reads CASSPGTSGRIGELFF. CDR3 DNA: TGTGCCAGCAGCCCCGGGACTAGCGGGAGGATCGGGGAGCTGTTTTTT. The full variable domain, in which reference TRBV9 and TRBJ2-2 provide the parts outside the CDR3, is DSGVTQTPKHLITATGQRVTLRCSPRSGDLSVYWYQQSLDQGLQFLIQYYNGEERAKGNILERFSAQQFPDLHSELNLSSLELGDSALYFCASSPGTSGRIGELFFGEGSRLTVL.

The chain carries TRBV4-3 and TRBJ1-4; D is unclear. Trimming left V 0 bases short and J 8 bases short, with 10 bases between. CDR1 is LGHNA and CDR2 is YSLEER in the germline V gene. The length of the CDR3 is 14 residues. The CDR3: CASSQEFRREKLFF. Written as DNA, the CDR3 is TGCGCCAGCAGCCAAGAATTCAGACGGGAAAAACTGTTTTTT.

The CDR3 DNA follows: TGTGCCAGCAGCTGGCGGGTGGGACAGGGATTGCATAACTATGGCTACACCTTC. Translating gives CASSWRVGQGLHNYGYTF. V gene TRBV7-9 combines with J gene TRBJ1-2; 9 bases match TRBD1. This CDR3 region has 18 residues. V trimming: 4 bases; J trimming: 1 base; junction bases outside the gene matches: 13. Germline CDR1 SEHNR, CDR2 FQNEAQ (reference sequence).

Written as DNA, the CDR3 is TGTGCCAGCAGCTCCAACAGGGCCGGGGAGCTGTTTTTT. Amino acid sequence: CASSSNRAGELFF. The chain uses TRBV11-2 and TRBJ2-2, with D perhaps TRBD1 (6 bases). Looked up from germline, CDR1 is SGHAT and CDR2 is FQNNGV. CDR3 size: 13 residues. Trimming removed 4 bases at V and 6 bases at J, with 9 bases between.

This chain joins TRBV6-4 and TRBJ2-1; D perhaps matches TRBD2 (6 bases). V was pared by 4 bases and J by 1 base, with 8 bases between. This CDR3 comprises 14 residues. Looked up from germline, CDR1 is MRHNA and CDR2 is SNTAGT. The CDR3 region has the DNA TGTGCCAGCAGTGTCGGGGGATCCTACAATGAGCAGTTCTTC. Translated: CASSVGGSYNEQFF.

This chain joins TRBV7-9 and TRBJ2-1; 9 bases are a match to TRBD1. V gave up 5 bases and J gave up 3 bases; unmatched junction bases: 5. Germline CDR1 and CDR2: SEHNR and FQNEAQ (reference sequence). The CDR3 is 15 amino acids. CDR3 in amino acids: CASSRGQGGYNEQFF. The CDR3 coding sequence is TGTGCCAGCAGCCGGGGACAGGGAGGCTACAATGAGCAGTTCTTC.

This chain joins TRBV6-5 and TRBJ1-1, with 9 nucleotides matching TRBD1. The germline gives CDR1 MNHEY, CDR2 SVGAGI. The junction had 5 bases not matched to a gene; V was cut back by 5 bases and J by 1 base. The CDR3 consists of 15 residues. CDR3 bases: TGTGCCAGCAGTAAGACAGGGGGTTCGAACACTGAAGCTTTCTTT. Translated: CASSKTGGSNTEAFF.

The rearrangement joins TRBV28 to TRBJ1-5; D is unclear. The CDR3 runs to 12 residues. Germline loops: CDR1 MDHEN, CDR2 SYDVKM. The ends were cut back, 3 bases at V and 6 bases at J, with 6 bases in the middle. As DNA, the CDR3 is TGTGCCAGCAGTTTGGCTGGTCAGCCCCAGCATTTT. Its protein is CASSLAGQPQHF.

This chain connects TRBV23-1 to TRBJ1-5, with no clear D. TRBV23-1 falls under the ORF class, with uncertain function. V lost 0 bases to trimming and J lost 1 base, with 22 bases between them. CDR3 size: 20 residues. CDR3 amino acids: CASSQSWCQRTLLSNQPQHF. The CDR3 nucleotides are TGCGCCAGCAGTCAATCATGGTGCCAGCGGACCTTACTAAGCAATCAGCCCCAGCATTTT.

The gene calls are TRBV13 and TRBJ2-7; TRBD1 aligns across 7 bases. The CDR3 length is 17 residues. The J segment lost 0 bases and the V segment lost 5 bases, leaving 13 bases of the junction unmatched. In germline, CDR1 is PRHDT, CDR2 FYEKMQ (reference sequence). CDR3 DNA sequence: TGTGCCAGCAGCCACCGGACAGGTGACTCGACCTCCTACGAGCAGTACTTC. Translated, it gives CASSHRTGDSTSYEQYF.

The gene calls are TRBV6-1 and TRBJ1-1; D may be TRBD1 (5 bases). Trimming took off 3 bases at V and 0 bases at J, with 17 bases between the two ends. Germline CDR1 is MNHNS and CDR2 is SASEGT. The CDR3 spans 17 residues. CDR3 residues: CASSESETDPMNTEAFF. Written as DNA, the CDR3 is TGTGCCAGCAGTGAGTCAGAGACAGATCCAATGAACACTGAAGCTTTCTTT.

J is TRBJ2-1 and V is TRBV6-5, with a possible D match to TRBD1 (5 bases). Germline lookup yields CDR1 MNHEY and CDR2 SVGAGI. The CDR3 consists of 11 residues. V lost 10 bases, J lost 5 bases, and 9 bases lay in between. The chain's CDR3 is CATRANNEQFF. CDR3 bases: TGTGCCACCAGGGCTAACAATGAGCAGTTCTTC.